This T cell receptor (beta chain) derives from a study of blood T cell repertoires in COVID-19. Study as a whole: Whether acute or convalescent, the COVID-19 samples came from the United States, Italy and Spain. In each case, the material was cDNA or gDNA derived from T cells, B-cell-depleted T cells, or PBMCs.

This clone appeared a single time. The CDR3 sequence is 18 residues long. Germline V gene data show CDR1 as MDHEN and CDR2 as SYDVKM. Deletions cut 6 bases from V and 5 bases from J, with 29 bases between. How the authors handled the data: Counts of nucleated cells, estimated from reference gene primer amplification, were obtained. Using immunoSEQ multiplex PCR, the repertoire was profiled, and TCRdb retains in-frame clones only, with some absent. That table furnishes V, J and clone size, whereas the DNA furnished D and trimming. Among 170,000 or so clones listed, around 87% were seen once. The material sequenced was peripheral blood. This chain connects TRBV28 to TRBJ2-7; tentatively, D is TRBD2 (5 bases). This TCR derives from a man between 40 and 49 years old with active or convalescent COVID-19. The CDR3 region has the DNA TGTGCCAGCAGCCAACATATAATCCGGACGAGCGGTGGGAACGAGCAGTACTTC. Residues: CASSQHIIRTSGGNEQYF.